Below are 20 T cell receptor beta chains sequenced from a single sample in a study of preoperative IRX-2 immunotherapy in early breast cancer. The treatment was: preoperative locoregional IRX-2 cytokine immunotherapy. The table came from immunoSEQ multiplex PCR; TCRdb's copy has only in-frame clones and leaves some out. Of 28,000 or so clones listed, roughly 90% are singletons. Sampling was carried out from a patient treated with IRX-2 immunotherapy. The source is a human donor with breast cancer.

The CDR3 reads CASSPFTGDIEAFF. The CDR3 nucleotides read TGTGCCAGCTCACCCTTTACAGGGGACATTGAAGCTTTCTTT. The V call is TRBV18, the J call TRBJ1-1, with 7 nucleotides matching TRBD1. V shed 3 bases and J 7 bases; nucleotides not matched to a gene: 8. The CDR3 has 14 amino acids. CDR1 is KGHSH and CDR2 is LQKENI in the germline V gene.

CDR3 DNA: TGCGCCAGCAGTGCCCTCCGGGGGCCCTACGAGCAGTACTTC. Encoded protein: CASSALRGPYEQYF. The rearrangement uses TRBV10-1 and TRBJ2-7, with D possibly being TRBD1 or TRBD2 (6 bases each). V was trimmed by 4 bases and J by 2 bases, leaving 12 bases between them. The CDR3 is made up of 14 amino acids. Germline-derived CDR1 and CDR2 are WNHNN and SYGVQD (reference sequence).

This clone was found once. The genes are TRBV6-4 and TRBJ2-3; D is unresolved. The CDR3 runs to 13 residues. Germline V CDR1 and CDR2: MRHNA, SNTAGT. With 4 bases removed from V and 3 bases from J, the gap between germline ends came to 8 bases. As DNA, the CDR3 is TGTGCCAGCAGTGCCACGCCGACAGATACGCAGTATTTT. It specifies CASSATPTDTQYF.

The chain recombines TRBV6-4 with TRBJ1-5; possibly TRBD1 for D (5 bases). The germline CDR1 and CDR2 sequences are MRHNA and SNTAGT. Trimming shortened V by 6 bases and J by 5 bases, and 5 bases separated the two germline ends. This CDR3 region has 11 residues. The CDR3 sequence is CASRGDQPQHF. Here the CDR3 DNA reads TGTGCCAGCAGGGGGGATCAGCCCCAGCATTTT.

The chain links TRBV15 to TRBJ2-1; TRBD1 agrees at 7 bases. Germline CDR1 LNHNV, CDR2 YYDKDF (reference sequence). V dropped 6 bases and J dropped 5; count of bases not matched to a gene: 7. The CDR3 spans 14 residues. CDR3 sequence: CATRDRQNHNEQFF. The CDR3 bases are TGTGCCACCAGGGACAGGCAGAATCACAATGAGCAGTTCTTC.

V is TRBV28 and J is TRBJ2-7; 7 nucleotides line up with TRBD1. Germline assignment: CDR1 MDHEN and CDR2 SYDVKM. V was pared by 7 bases and J by 0 bases, with 9 bases of the junction left unmatched. The CDR3 covers 15 residues. The CDR3 sequence is CASKDPGGSSYEQYF. The CDR3 bases are TGTGCCAGCAAGGACCCAGGGGGTAGCTCCTACGAGCAGTACTTC.

The rearrangement links TRBV18 to TRBJ1-2; possibly TRBD1 for D (6 bases). The CDR3 has 13 amino acids. Trimming cost V 6 bases and J 6 bases, with 14 bases left between them. CDR1 and CDR2 (germline): KGHSH, LQKENI. Here the CDR3 reads CASSSGAEDGYTF. CDR3 sequence (DNA): TGTGCCAGCTCCTCGGGGGCTGAGGATGGCTACACCTTC. The variable domain in full, completed from reference TRBV18 and TRBJ1-2, reads NAGVMQNPRHLVRRRGQEARLRCSPMKGHSHVYWYRQLPEEGLKFMVYLQKENIIDESGMPKERFSAEFPKEGPSILRIQQVVRGDSAAYFCASSSGAEDGYTFGSGTRLTVV.

CDR3 in amino acids: CASSLALGASYGYTF. CDR3 coding DNA: TGTGCCAGCAGCTTAGCTCTGGGGGCCAGCTATGGCTACACCTTC. J is TRBJ1-2 and V is TRBV7-2; D perhaps matches TRBD1 (6 bases). Germline assignment: CDR1 SGHTA and CDR2 FQGNSA. The ends were cut back, 0 bases at V and 4 bases at J, with 12 bases in the middle. The CDR3 spans 15 residues.

The chain couples TRBV19 to TRBJ2-3; D gene ambiguous. Germline V lookup: CDR1 LNHDA, CDR2 SQIVND (reference sequence). The CDR3 length is 11 residues. V was clipped by 0 bases and J by 9 bases, with 4 bases between them. The CDR3, as DNA: TGTGCCAGTAGTATAGAGGGCACGCAGTATTTT. This translates into CASSIEGTQYF.

CDR3 sequence: CASSTLLGYEQYF. CDR3 coding DNA: TGTGCCAGCAGCACCTTATTAGGTTACGAGCAGTACTTC. The rearrangement uses TRBV7-8 and TRBJ2-7; D gene uncertain. V was shortened by 5 bases and J by 4 bases, with 12 bases between the two germline ends. The germline V gene has CDR1 SGHVS and CDR2 FQNEAQ. The CDR3 is made up of 13 amino acids.

The chain recombines TRBV5-1 with TRBJ2-7, with 11 positions matching TRBD2. CDR1 and CDR2 from the germline V gene are SGHRS and YFSETQ. This CDR3 is built from 16 residues. Trimming at V came to 4 bases and at J to 3 bases, leaving 9 bases not matched to a gene. The CDR3 DNA reads as TGCGCCAGCAGCGAAACGACTAGCGGGATATACTACGAGCAGTACTTC. Protein: CASSETTSGIYYEQYF. Drawing the rest from reference TRBV5-1 and TRBJ2-7, the complete variable domain is KAGVTQTPRYLIKTRGQQVTLSCSPISGHRSVSWYQQTPGQGLQFLFEYFSETQRNKGNFPGRFSGRQFSNSRSEMNVSTLELGDSALYLCASSETTSGIYYEQYFGPGTRLTVT.

This clone has only a few counts. This chain joins TRBV11-2 and TRBJ2-1; the match to TRBD2 covers 8 bases. V shed 5 bases, J shed 10 bases, and the junction held 13 bases outside the gene matches. Germline-derived CDR1 and CDR2 are SGHAT and FQNNGV. CDR3 length: 15 residues. The CDR3 loop is CASSSYRGLAYEQFF. Here the CDR3 DNA reads TGTGCCAGCAGCAGTTACCGCGGACTAGCTTACGAGCAGTTCTTC.

The chain carries TRBV18 and TRBJ2-3; 12 positions agree with TRBD2. V gave up 2 bases and J gave up 4 bases; unmatched junction bases: 10. The CDR3 spans 18 residues. Germline assignment: CDR1 KGHSH and CDR2 LQKENI. DNA of the CDR3: TGTGCCAGCTCACCATACTCTGGACTAGCGGGGAGGGCAGATACGCAGTATTTT. Translating it yields CASSPYSGLAGRADTQYF.

The V call is TRBV5-1, the J call TRBJ2-3, with D unclear. V was clipped by 4 bases and J by 5 bases, with 8 bases between them. The CDR3 is 12 residues long. Germline loops: CDR1 SGHRS, CDR2 YFSETQ. DNA of the CDR3: TGCGCCAGCAGCGAGGCAGTAGATACGCAGTATTTT. Protein product: CASSEAVDTQYF.

The chain couples TRBV5-6 to TRBJ1-4; no clear D. The germline V gene encodes CDR1 SGHDT and CDR2 YYEEEE. This CDR3 is built from 15 residues. V was trimmed by 1 base and J by 2 bases, leaving 9 bases between them. The CDR3 loop is CASSLSGVTNEKLFF. For the CDR3, the DNA is TGTGCCAGCAGCTTGAGTGGGGTGACTAATGAAAAACTGTTTTTT.

The V gene is TRBV27, the J gene TRBJ1-5; tentatively, D is TRBD1 (6 bases). The V end lost 7 bases, the J end lost 5 bases, and 15 bases lay between the germline ends. Germline V lookup: CDR1 MNHEY, CDR2 SMNVEV (reference sequence). CDR3 length equals 14 residues. The CDR3 is CASMEWGRDQPQHF. The DNA of the CDR3 is TGTGCCAGCATGGAGTGGGGGCGCGATCAGCCCCAGCATTTT.

The CDR3, as DNA: TGTGCCATCAGTGAGTCCGACCGTGTTTGGACCGGGGAGCTGTTTTTT. This translates into CAISESDRVWTGELFF. The V call is TRBV10-3, the J call TRBJ2-2; no reliable D call. The germline V and J ends were trimmed by 0 bases and 5 bases, with 13 bases remaining between them. Germline V lookup: CDR1 ENHRY, CDR2 SYGVKD. The CDR3 is made up of 16 amino acids.

The chain links TRBV9 to TRBJ2-7, with D unclear. V was pared by 0 bases and J by 0 bases, with 7 bases between. Germline-derived CDR1 and CDR2 are SGDLS and YYNGEE. The length of the CDR3 is 14 residues. The chain's CDR3 is CASSVDPNSYEQYF. The DNA of the CDR3 is TGTGCCAGCAGCGTAGATCCGAACTCCTACGAGCAGTACTTC.

V gene TRBV30 combines with J gene TRBJ1-1; D ambiguous. V was clipped by 2 bases and J by 5 bases, with 12 bases between them. CDR1 GTSNPN and CDR2 SVGIG come from the germline V gene (reference sequence). CDR3 length: 13 residues. As DNA, the CDR3 is TGTGCCTGGAGTCTAGTGAAGGGAACTGAAGCTTTCTTT. Translated: CAWSLVKGTEAFF.

The rearrangement uses TRBV10-2 and TRBJ1-2; 7 bases are shared with TRBD1. Germline V CDR1 and CDR2: WSHSY, SAAADI. The V and J ends lost 5 bases and 6 bases, in that order; junction bases with no gene match: 6. The CDR3 is made up of 13 amino acids. Here the CDR3 reads CASSRDRWDGYTF. DNA of the CDR3: TGCGCCAGCAGTCGGGACAGATGGGATGGCTACACCTTC.